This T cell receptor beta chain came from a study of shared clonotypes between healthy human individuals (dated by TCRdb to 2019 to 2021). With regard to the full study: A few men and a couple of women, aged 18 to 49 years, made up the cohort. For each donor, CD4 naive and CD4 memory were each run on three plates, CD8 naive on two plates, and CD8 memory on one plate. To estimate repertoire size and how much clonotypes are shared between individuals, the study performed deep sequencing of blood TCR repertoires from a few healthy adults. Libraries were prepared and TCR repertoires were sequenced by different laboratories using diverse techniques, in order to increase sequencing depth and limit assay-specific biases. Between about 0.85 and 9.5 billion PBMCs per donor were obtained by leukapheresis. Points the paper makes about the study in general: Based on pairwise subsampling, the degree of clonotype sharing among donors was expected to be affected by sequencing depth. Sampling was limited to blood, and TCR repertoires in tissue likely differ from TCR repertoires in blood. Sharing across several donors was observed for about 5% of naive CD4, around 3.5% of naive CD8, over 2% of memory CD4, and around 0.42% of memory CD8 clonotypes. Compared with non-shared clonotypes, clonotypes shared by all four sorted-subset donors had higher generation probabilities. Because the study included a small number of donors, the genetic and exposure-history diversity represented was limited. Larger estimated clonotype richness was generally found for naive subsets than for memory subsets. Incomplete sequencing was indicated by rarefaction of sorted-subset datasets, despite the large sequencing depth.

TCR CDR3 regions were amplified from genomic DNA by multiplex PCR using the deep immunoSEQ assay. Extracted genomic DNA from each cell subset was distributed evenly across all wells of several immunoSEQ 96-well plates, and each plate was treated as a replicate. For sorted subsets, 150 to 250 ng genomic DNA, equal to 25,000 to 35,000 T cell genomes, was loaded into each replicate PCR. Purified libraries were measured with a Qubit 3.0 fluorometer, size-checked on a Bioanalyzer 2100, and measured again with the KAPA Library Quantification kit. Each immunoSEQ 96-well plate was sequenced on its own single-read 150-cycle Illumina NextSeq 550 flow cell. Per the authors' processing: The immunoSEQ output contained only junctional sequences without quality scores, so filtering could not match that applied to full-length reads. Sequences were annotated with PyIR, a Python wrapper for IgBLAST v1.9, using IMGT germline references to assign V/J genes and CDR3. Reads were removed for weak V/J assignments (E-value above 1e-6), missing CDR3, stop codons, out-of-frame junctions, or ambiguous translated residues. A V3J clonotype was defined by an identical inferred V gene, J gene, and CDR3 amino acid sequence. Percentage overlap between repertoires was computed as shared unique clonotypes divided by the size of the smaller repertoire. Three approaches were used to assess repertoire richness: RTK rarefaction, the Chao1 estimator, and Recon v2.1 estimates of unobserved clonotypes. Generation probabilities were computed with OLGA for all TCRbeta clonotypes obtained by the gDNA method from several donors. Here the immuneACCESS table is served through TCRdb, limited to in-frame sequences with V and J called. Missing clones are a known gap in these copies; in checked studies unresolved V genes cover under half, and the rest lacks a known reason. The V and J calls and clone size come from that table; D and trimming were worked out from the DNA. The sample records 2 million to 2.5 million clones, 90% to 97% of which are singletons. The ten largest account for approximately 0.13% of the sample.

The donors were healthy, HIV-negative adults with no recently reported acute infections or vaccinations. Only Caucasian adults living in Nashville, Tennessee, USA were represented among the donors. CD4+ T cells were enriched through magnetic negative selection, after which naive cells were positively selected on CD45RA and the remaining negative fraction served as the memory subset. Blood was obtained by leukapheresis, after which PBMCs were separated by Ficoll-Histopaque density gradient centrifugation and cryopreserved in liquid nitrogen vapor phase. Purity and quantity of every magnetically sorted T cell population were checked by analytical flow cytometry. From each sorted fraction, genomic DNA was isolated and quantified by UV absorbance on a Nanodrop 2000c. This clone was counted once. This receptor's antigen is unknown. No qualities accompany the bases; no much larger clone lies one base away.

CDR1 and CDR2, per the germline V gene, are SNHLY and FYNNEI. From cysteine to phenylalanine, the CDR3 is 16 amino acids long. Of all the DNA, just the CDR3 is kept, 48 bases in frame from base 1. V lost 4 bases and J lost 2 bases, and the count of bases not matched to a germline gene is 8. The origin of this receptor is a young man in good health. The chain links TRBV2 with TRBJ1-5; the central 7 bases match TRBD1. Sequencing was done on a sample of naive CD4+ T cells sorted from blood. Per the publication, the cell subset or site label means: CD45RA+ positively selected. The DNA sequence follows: TGTGCCAGCAGTGGAGGGGGCCTACGAGGCAATCAGCCCCAGCATTTT. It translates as CASSGGGLRGNQPQHF.